A selection of T cell receptor beta chains follows, all from one sample in a study of blood T cells in healthy people across ages. TCRdb passed the 5' RACE reads through MiXCR, listing each CDR3 protein once. The sample contains more than 700,000 distinct CDR3 sequences, 35% to 60% of which appear only once. Input material: blood. These TCRs come from an elderly man in good health. The CDR3 runs from the conserved cysteine through the conserved F or W. D genes are given only for firm matches. Clone size is shown for a subset of rows, as once, few, many or a class of expanded clone.

v_gene	j_gene	abundance	d_gene	CDR3nt	CDR3aa
TRBV30	TRBJ2-7	few	TRBD2	TGTGCCTGGGGGGCTAGCGGGAGAGGTAACCGCCACGAGCAGTACTTC	CAWGASGRGNRHEQYF
TRBV2	TRBJ2-7	NA	TRBD2	TGTGCCAGCAGTTTTCGACTAGCGGACTACGAGCAGTACTTC	CASSFRLADYEQYF
TRBV20-1	TRBJ1-3	few	TRBD1	TGCAGTGCTAGCGACGGGACAGGGACTGGAAACACCATATATTTT	CSASDGTGTGNTIYF
TRBV12-3/TRBV12-4	TRBJ2-3	NA	NA	TGTGCCAGCAGTTTAAAAGTGGGAGTAGGTACGCAGTATTTT	CASSLKVGVGTQYF
TRBV20-1	TRBJ2-5	NA	NA	TGCAGTGCTGTCAAGGGGGGAAAAGAGACCCAGTACTTC	CSAVKGGKETQYF
TRBV4-3	TRBJ2-7	once	NA	TGCGCCAGCAGCCAGGGGGGACAGTTCTACGAGCAGTACTTC	CASSQGGQFYEQYF
TRBV24-1	TRBJ1-5	many	TRBD1	TGTGCCACCAGTGACCGAGGGACAGGGGGAGGCAATCAGCCCCAGCATTTT	CATSDRGTGGGNQPQHF
TRBV20-1	TRBJ2-7	NA	TRBD2	TGCAGTGCTATAGGACCCCTTGGGACTAGCGCGTCCTACGAGCAGTACTTC	CSAIGPLGTSASYEQYF
TRBV29-1	TRBJ1-2	NA	NA	TGCAGCGTTGATCTGGCCGGCAACTATGGCTACACCTTC	CSVDLAGNYGYTF
TRBV18	TRBJ1-5	NA	NA	TGTGCCAGCTCACCACCGGCAAAAGGGGCTCAGCCCCAGCATTTT	CASSPPAKGAQPQHF
TRBV27	TRBJ2-7	NA	NA	TGTGCCAGCAGTTCAGGTGTCACCCTCTACGAGCAGTACTTC	CASSSGVTLYEQYF
TRBV5-1	TRBJ2-7	NA	NA	TGCGCCAGCAGCTTTAACGGATACAATGAGCAGTACTTC	CASSFNGYNEQYF
TRBV4-3	TRBJ1-1	NA	TRBD1	TGCGCCAGCAGCCAGGGGACAGGGGGTGCCCTGAACACTGAAGCTTTCTTT	CASSQGTGGALNTEAFF
TRBV20-1	TRBJ2-3	many	NA	TGCAGTGCTGTAAGGGAGGCAGATACGCAGTATTTT	CSAVREADTQYF
TRBV5-1	TRBJ2-1	NA	TRBD1	TGCGCCAGCAGCTATCAGGGGGACAGCTCCTACAATGAGCAGTTCTTC	CASSYQGDSSYNEQFF
TRBV3-1	TRBJ2-1	NA	TRBD1	TGTGCCAGCAGCCAAGAACAGGGGGCAAATGAGCAGTTCTTC	CASSQEQGANEQFF
TRBV10-3	TRBJ2-3	few	NA	TGTGCCATCAGTGAGCCAGGGGATGGCACAGATACGCAGTATTTT	CAISEPGDGTDTQYF
TRBV28	TRBJ1-2	NA	NA	TGTGCCAGCCGCCCCGAATTACACCAAGCGGTTAATGGCTACACCTTC	CASRPELHQAVNGYTF
TRBV29-1	TRBJ1-2	NA	TRBD1	TGCAGCGTTGGCCTCCGGGACAGCGCTCGTGGCTACACCTTC	CSVGLRDSARGYTF
TRBV7-9	TRBJ2-3	few	TRBD1	TGTGCCAGCAGCCCGGGACAGGGGGCGGCAGATACGCAGTATTTT	CASSPGQGAADTQYF
TRBV7-2	TRBJ2-1	few	NA	TGTGCCAGCAGCCGTCTGACAGTTGGTGAGCAGTTCTTC	CASSRLTVGEQFF
TRBV6-5	TRBJ2-1	NA	NA	TGTGCCAGCAGTTACTCGTTCAATCCTAGCAATGAGCAGTTCTTC	CASSYSFNPSNEQFF
TRBV28	TRBJ1-5	NA	NA	TGTGCCAGCAGGCGACCGATGAGCAATCAGCCCCAGCATTTT	CASRRPMSNQPQHF
TRBV5-1	TRBJ2-1	few	NA	TGCGCCAGCAGCTTGGGATCCGTCTCCTACAATGAGCAGTTCTTC	CASSLGSVSYNEQFF
TRBV7-2	TRBJ2-7	NA	TRBD2	TGTGCCAGCAGCCTTGCCGGGACTAGCGACGAGCAGTACTTC	CASSLAGTSDEQYF
TRBV7-2	TRBJ1-2	once	NA	TGTGCCAGCAGCTTAGACATCGGAAACTATGGCTACACCTTC	CASSLDIGNYGYTF
TRBV12-3/TRBV12-4	TRBJ2-2	NA	NA	TGTGCCAGCTCCCTTGGGGTCACCGGGGAGCTGTTTTTT	CASSLGVTGELFF
TRBV6-1	TRBJ1-4	NA	NA	TGTGCCAGCAATGTGAGTCGCAGGGCTAAAGAAAAACTGTTTTTT	CASNVSRRAKEKLFF
TRBV4-2	TRBJ1-2	NA	TRBD1	TGTGCCAGCAGCCAAGGGACAGGGGATGACTACACCTTC	CASSQGTGDDYTF
TRBV7-8	TRBJ2-5	NA	TRBD2	TGTGCCAGCAGCATACTAGCGGGAGGGGAAGAGACCCAGTACTTC	CASSILAGGEETQYF
TRBV29-1	TRBJ2-1	few	TRBD2	TGCAGCGTTGTAGGGGGGTGGGCTAGCGGGAGGGCTAATGAGCAGTTCTTC	CSVVGGWASGRANEQFF
TRBV30	TRBJ2-3	NA	NA	TGTGCCTGTACAGAGATCCTCACAGATACGCAGTATTTT	CACTEILTDTQYF
TRBV2	TRBJ2-5	NA	NA	TGTGCCAGCTGGCGAAGGAGGACCCAAGAGACCCAGTACTTC	CASWRRRTQETQYF
TRBV11-3	TRBJ2-1	many	TRBD2	TGTGCCAGCAGCTTACAGCGGGATGATTACAATGAGCAGTTCTTC	CASSLQRDDYNEQFF
TRBV6-6	TRBJ2-1	NA	NA	TGTGCCAGCAGTTACGTCAGGGGGGGAAACAATGAGCAGTTCTTC	CASSYVRGGNNEQFF
TRBV4-2	TRBJ1-1	NA	NA	TGTGCCAGCAGCCAGGATGGGAGGAGGAACACTGAAGCTTTCTTT	CASSQDGRRNTEAFF
TRBV7-2	TRBJ1-2	few	TRBD1	TGTGCCAGCAGCCCAGGGGACAGGGCCTACGGCTATGGCTACACCTTC	CASSPGDRAYGYGYTF
TRBV4-3	TRBJ2-4	NA	TRBD2	TGCGCCAGCAGCCAAGATCCAACTAGCGGAGAAGCCAAAAACATTCAGTACTTC	CASSQDPTSGEAKNIQYF
TRBV6-5	TRBJ2-7	few	NA	TGTGCCAGCAGTCGTTATACGGGAGTCGAGCAGTACTTC	CASSRYTGVEQYF
TRBV7-8	TRBJ2-1	few	TRBD2	TGTGCCAGCAGTCTACAGGGACTAGCGGGAAATGAGCAGTTCTTC	CASSLQGLAGNEQFF
TRBV30	TRBJ1-5	few	NA	TGTGCCTTCGGGACGGATAGCAATCAGCCCCAGCATTTT	CAFGTDSNQPQHF
TRBV7-3	TRBJ2-3	NA	NA	TGTGCCAGCAGCTTTTCGGGGGCGGCAACTACTAGCACAGATACGCAGTATTTT	CASSFSGAATTSTDTQYF
TRBV5-1	TRBJ1-1	NA	NA	TGCGCCAGCAGCTTGCACGGGGCAGGACCTAACACTGAAGCTTTCTTT	CASSLHGAGPNTEAFF
TRBV7-2	TRBJ2-3	few	TRBD1	TGTGCCAGCAGCGAGACAGGGGGCGCAGATACGCAGTATTTT	CASSETGGADTQYF
TRBV7-9	TRBJ2-1	NA	TRBD2	TGTGCCAGCACCCTGACTAGCGGCTACGAGCAGTTCTTC	CASTLTSGYEQFF
TRBV6-6	TRBJ2-5	NA	NA	TGTGCCAGCAGTTACCGGGGCGGTGCGGAGACCCAGTACTTC	CASSYRGGAETQYF
TRBV4-2	TRBJ1-1	NA	TRBD1	TGTGCCAGCAGCCAAAACGGACAGGCCTACACTGAAGCTTTCTTT	CASSQNGQAYTEAFF
TRBV29-1	TRBJ1-1	NA	TRBD1	TGCAGCGTTGCGGACAGGGGGGCGAACACTGAAGCTTTCTTT	CSVADRGANTEAFF
TRBV20-1	TRBJ2-1	few	TRBD2	TGCAGTGCTAGATTTTGGGGGGGCAATGAGCAGTTCTTC	CSARFWGGNEQFF
TRBV10-3	TRBJ2-7	NA	NA	TGTGCCATCAGTGAGGGTAGAGGGCCCTACGAGCAGTACTTC	CAISEGRGPYEQYF
TRBV20-1	TRBJ2-1	many	TRBD2	TGCAGTGCTAGGATGAGCGGGAGGGCCCTGGACAATGAGCAGTTCTTC	CSARMSGRALDNEQFF
TRBV27	TRBJ2-2	once	TRBD1	TGTGCCAGCAGACGCCAGGGGGCTAAGACCGGGGAGCTGTTTTTT	CASRRQGAKTGELFF
TRBV12-3/TRBV12-4	TRBJ1-6	NA	NA	TGTGCCAGCAGTTTACAGAGTGGGCAGTATAATTCACCCCTCCACTTT	CASSLQSGQYNSPLHF
TRBV12-3/TRBV12-4	TRBJ2-1	NA	NA	TGTGCCAGCAGTTTAGATAATGGACAGATCTCCTACAATGAGCAGTTCTTC	CASSLDNGQISYNEQFF
TRBV25-1	TRBJ2-7	NA	NA	TGTGCCAGCAGTGATTTACGGGGGAAAAACTACGAGCAGTACTTC	CASSDLRGKNYEQYF
TRBV28	TRBJ2-7	NA	NA	TGTGCCAGCAGTTCCTTGGACAGCTACCACTACGAGCAGTACTTC	CASSSLDSYHYEQYF
TRBV20-1	TRBJ2-1	NA	NA	TGCAGTGCTATGGATGGAGAGCAGTTCTTC	CSAMDGEQFF
TRBV4-2	TRBJ2-7	NA	TRBD2	TGTGCCAGCAGCCAAGAGCCAGCGGGGGGCTACGAGCAGTACTTC	CASSQEPAGGYEQYF
TRBV20-1	TRBJ2-7	NA	TRBD2	TGCAGTGCTAGAAGCGGCTCAGCGGGGAGCTACGAGCAGTACTTC	CSARSGSAGSYEQYF